The source of this T cell receptor (beta chain) is a study of blood T cells in healthy people across ages (dated by TCRdb to between 2015 and 2016). Some background on the complete study: In model experiments, template switching captured about one uniquely barcoded TCR beta cDNA molecule for every two T cells. To track age-related changes in TCR beta repertoire diversity, the study relied on deep sequencing normalized with unique cDNA molecular identifiers. Four age groups were formed from the donors: young (average approximately 16 years), middle-aged (roughly 38), aged (roughly 56) and long-lived (82). To avoid experimental bias, donors of different ages were distributed randomly across sequencing lanes. The study analyzed two additional independent replicas of 1 million unique cDNA reads from the same blood draw for two donors, one aged 18 to 30 and one aged 80 or older. The investigation overall reported the following: Estimates of total diversity from one million sequenced T cells were regarded as lower bounds and underestimates. Observed TCR beta diversity per million T cells fell roughly linearly with age, and a significant reduction was already apparent by age roughly 41. Since profiling was done on bulk unsorted PBMCs, naive and antigen-experienced compartments could not be conclusively compared. Observed TCR beta diversity correlated strongly with the percentage of naive T cells measured by flow cytometry. Donor CMV infection status was unknown, potentially confounding age-related changes in expanded clonotypes. Compared with the aged group, the long-lived group had more naive CD4+ T cells, fewer expanded clones and increased TCR diversity, a pattern suggesting age selection.

Concerning this clonotype itself: This receptor's antigen is unknown. Just one base apart from a much larger clone, this may be a read error.

Donors were a few dozen systemically healthy Caucasian individuals from Russia aged roughly 6 to 90 years. Each donor gave approximately 10 milliliters of peripheral blood, collected into EDTA-treated Vacutainer tubes. Ficoll-Paque density-gradient centrifugation was used to isolate PBMCs, with at least 6.5 million per sample. Trizol reagent was used to extract total RNA from PBMCs, with at least 5 micrograms per sample. For every donor, an aliquot of PBMCs went through flow cytometry to measure the percentages of naive CD45RAhigh/CD27high T cells. The cysteine opens and the phenylalanine closes a CDR3 of 19 amino acids. Solely the CDR3 DNA is kept, with 57 bases framed from the first base. CDR1 is given as MGHDK and CDR2 as SYGVNS, both from the germline V gene. The receptor library was made with 5' RACE. The sample was run on an Illumina HiSeq 2500. A second PCR of about 6 to 11 cycles was run with a J-beta primer mix and a sample-barcoded 5' primer. Each TCR beta cDNA molecule received a unique molecular identifier from a template-switch 5' adaptor carrying 12 random nucleotides. Each sample yielded at least 2.5 million CDR3-containing paired-end reads. The Mint cDNA synthesis kit, primed by a TRBC-specific oligonucleotide, was used to synthesize first-strand cDNA from all RNA. Following uracil-DNA glycosylase treatment, a first 18-cycle PCR with universal primers M1SS and BC2_uni_R was performed on all cDNA. In the source study's methods: For normalization, 1 million high-quality reads were randomly selected from each sample, with every read carrying a distinct molecular identifier. Instead of being binned into consensus sequences, reads that shared molecular identifiers were thrown out. MiTCR, run with a Q25 quality threshold and the strictest error-elimination algorithm, handled CDR3 identification, clonotype clustering and error correction. A nonparametric unseen species model with Euler transformation was used to estimate lower-bound total TCR beta diversity. The public sequencing data were trimmed at Q25 with fastp and processed into clonotypes with MiXCR by TCRdb, which kept only in-frame beta chains. CDR3 protein duplicates are merged, each entry listing the most common genes and DNA. The authors' filters were not applied to this entry. The sample profile shows approximately 900,000 distinct CDR3 sequences; around 46% of them were found once. The top ten clonotypes cover roughly an eighth of the sample.

The V and J genes are TRBV25-1 and TRBJ2-1, with 8 bases matching TRBD2. Near its end, the DNA agrees better with TRBJ2-7, so the J call may be wrong. The sample consisted of blood. The clonotype originates from a man aged 25-45 years in good health. The sequenced DNA: TGTGCCAGCAGTGTAGGAGCGGGGGAGACTTTACCTTCCTACAATGAGCAGTACTTC. Its product reads: CASSVGAGETLPSYNEQYF.